This paragraph covers one T cell receptor beta chain sequence. Assay: immunoSEQ multiplex PCR; the TCRdb copy retains only in-frame clones and omits some. The table lists roughly 680,000 clones, around 70% of them singletons. The data derive from a study of shared clonotypes between healthy human individuals. The wider study: A donor's plate count was three for CD4 naive and three for CD4 memory; CD8 naive had two and CD8 memory one.

V was clipped by 6 bases and J by 6 bases, with 16 bases between them. This CDR3 region has 14 residues. Germline lookup yields CDR1 MNHNS and CDR2 SASEGT. The chain joins TRBV6-1 to TRBJ2-3; D is perhaps TRBD2 (6 bases). The receptor's source is a woman in her thirties in good health. Sequenced material: memory CD4+ T cells sorted from blood. Subset specified: CD45RA-negative fraction. The CDR3 coding sequence is TGTGCCAGCAGCATCCTTGGGGACTCCGATACGCAGTATTTT. Its translation: CASSILGDSDTQYF.